Included here is one TCR beta chain sequence, with context. Its antigen remains unknown. This entry belongs to a study of esophageal squamous cell carcinoma under preoperative chemotherapy. Study in general: TCR repertoires were profiled from both peripheral blood T cells and tumor-infiltrating lymphocytes. Study-level points and caveats: After paclitaxel-nedaplatin, abundant clones were more likely to contract than amplify. Tumor-infiltrating lymphocytes showed no significant post-chemotherapy TCR diversity increase, unlike peripheral T cells.

Sample time point: before preoperative PTX-NDP chemotherapy. Preoperative chemotherapy with paclitaxel-nedaplatin was given to patients before surgery. TCRdb itself ran the PCR reads through MiXCR, one entry per CDR3 protein. The data show approximately 30,000 distinct CDR3 sequences, around 50% seen once. V was shortened by 1 base and J by 4 bases, with 12 bases between the two germline ends. The CDR3 is made up of 15 amino acids. Germline V gene lookup returns CDR1 SGHRS and CDR2 YFSETQ. Sampling was carried out from a patient given preoperative chemotherapy. The chain recombines TRBV5-1 with TRBJ2-1, with D unclear. The TCR was taken from a human donor with esophageal squamous cell carcinoma. The donor label of this sample is uncertain. The CDR3 nucleotides are TGCGCCAGCAGCTTGTCAAGCGACCATTACAATGAGCAGTTCTTC. Residues: CASSLSSDHYNEQFF.